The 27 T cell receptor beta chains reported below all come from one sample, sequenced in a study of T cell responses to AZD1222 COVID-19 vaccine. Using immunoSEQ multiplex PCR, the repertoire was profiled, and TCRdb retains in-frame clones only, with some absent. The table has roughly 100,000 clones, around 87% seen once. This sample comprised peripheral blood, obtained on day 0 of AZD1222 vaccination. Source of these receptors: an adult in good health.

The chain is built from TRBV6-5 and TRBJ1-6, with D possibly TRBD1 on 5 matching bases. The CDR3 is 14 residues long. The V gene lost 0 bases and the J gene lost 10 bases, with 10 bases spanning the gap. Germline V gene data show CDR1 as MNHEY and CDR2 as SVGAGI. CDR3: CASSYSGGGSPLHF. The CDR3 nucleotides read TGTGCCAGCAGTTACTCCGGGGGTGGATCACCCCTCCACTTT.

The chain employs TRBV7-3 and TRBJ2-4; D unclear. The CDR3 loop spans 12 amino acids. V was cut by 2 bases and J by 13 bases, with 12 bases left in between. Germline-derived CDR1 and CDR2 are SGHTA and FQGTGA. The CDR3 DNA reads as TGTGCCAGCAGCTTAGAGTTTGGCAAACAGTACTTC. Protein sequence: CASSLEFGKQYF.

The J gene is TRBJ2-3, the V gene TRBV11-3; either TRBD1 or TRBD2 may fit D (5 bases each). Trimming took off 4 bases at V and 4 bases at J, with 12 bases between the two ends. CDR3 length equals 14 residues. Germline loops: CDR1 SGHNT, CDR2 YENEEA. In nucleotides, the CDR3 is TGTGCCAGCAGCTCAACCGGGGCCCCAGATACGCAGTATTTT. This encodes CASSSTGAPDTQYF.

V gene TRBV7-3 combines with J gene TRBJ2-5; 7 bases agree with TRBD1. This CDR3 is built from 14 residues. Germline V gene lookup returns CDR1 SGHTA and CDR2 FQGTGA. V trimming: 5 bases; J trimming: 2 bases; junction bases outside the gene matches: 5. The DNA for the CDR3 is TGTGCCAGCAGCCCGACAGGGATGCAAGAGACCCAGTACTTC. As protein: CASSPTGMQETQYF. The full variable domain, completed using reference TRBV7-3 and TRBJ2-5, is GAGVSQTPSNKVTEKGKYVELRCDPISGHTALYWYRQSLGQGPEFLIYFQGTGAADDSGLPNDRFFAVRPEGSVSTLKIQRTERGDSAVYLCASSPTGMQETQYFGPGTRLLVL.

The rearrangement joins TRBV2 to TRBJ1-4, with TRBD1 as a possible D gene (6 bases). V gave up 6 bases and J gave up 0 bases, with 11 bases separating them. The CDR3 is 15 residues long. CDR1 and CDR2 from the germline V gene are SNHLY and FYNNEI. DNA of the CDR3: TGTGCCAGCAGCCAAGGGGGGGCAACTAATGAAAAACTGTTTTTT. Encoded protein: CASSQGGATNEKLFF.

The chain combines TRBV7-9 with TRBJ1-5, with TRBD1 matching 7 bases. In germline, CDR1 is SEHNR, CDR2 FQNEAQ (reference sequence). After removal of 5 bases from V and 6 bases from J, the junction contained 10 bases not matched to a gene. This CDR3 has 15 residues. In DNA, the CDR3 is TGTGCCAGCAGCCAGCTTGGACAGGAAGGTCAGCCCCAGCATTTT. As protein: CASSQLGQEGQPQHF.

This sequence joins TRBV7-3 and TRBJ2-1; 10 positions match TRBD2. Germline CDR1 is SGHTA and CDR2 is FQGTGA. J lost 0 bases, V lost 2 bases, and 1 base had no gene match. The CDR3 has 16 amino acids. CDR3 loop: CASSLLAGGSYNEQFF. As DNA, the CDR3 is TGTGCCAGCAGCTTATTAGCGGGGGGCTCCTACAATGAGCAGTTCTTC.

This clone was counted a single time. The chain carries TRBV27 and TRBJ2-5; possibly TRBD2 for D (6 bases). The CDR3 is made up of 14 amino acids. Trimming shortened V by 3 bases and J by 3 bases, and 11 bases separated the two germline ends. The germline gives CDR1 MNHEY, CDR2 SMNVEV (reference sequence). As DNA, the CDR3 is TGTGCCAGCAGTTTTTCCTGGGAGGAAGAGACCCAGTACTTC. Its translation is CASSFSWEEETQYF.

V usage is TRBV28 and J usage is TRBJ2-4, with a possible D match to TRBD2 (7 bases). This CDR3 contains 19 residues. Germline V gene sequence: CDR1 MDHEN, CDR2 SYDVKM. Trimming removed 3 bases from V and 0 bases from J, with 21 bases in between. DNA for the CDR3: TGTGCCAGCAGTTTTCTCCCCCAGGGGAGGGGGTTAGCCAAAAACATTCAGTACTTC. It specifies CASSFLPQGRGLAKNIQYF.

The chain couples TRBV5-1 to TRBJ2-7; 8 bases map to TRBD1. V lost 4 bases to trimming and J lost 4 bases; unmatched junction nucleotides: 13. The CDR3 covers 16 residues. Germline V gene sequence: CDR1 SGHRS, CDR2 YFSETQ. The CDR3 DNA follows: TGCGCCAGCAGCCCAGCCTCAGGGGGCCTTTCTTACGAGCAGTACTTC. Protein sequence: CASSPASGGLSYEQYF.

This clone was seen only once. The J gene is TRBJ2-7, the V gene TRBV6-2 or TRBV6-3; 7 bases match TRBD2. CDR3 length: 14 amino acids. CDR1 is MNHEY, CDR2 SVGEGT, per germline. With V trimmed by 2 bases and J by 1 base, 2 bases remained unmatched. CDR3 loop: CASSYLGGSYEQYF. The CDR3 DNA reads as TGTGCCAGCAGTTACCTGGGAGGGTCCTACGAGCAGTACTTC.

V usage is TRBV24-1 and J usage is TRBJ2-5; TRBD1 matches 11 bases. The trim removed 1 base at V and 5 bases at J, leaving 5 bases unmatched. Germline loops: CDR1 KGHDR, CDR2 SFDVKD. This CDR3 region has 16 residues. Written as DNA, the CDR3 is TGTGCCACCAGTGATTTAGGGACAGGGGGTCACGAGACCCAGTACTTC. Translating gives CATSDLGTGGHETQYF.

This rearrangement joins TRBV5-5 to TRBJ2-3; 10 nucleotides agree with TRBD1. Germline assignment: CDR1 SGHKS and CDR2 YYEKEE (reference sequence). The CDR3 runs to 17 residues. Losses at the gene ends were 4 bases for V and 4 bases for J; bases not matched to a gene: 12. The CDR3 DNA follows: TGTGCCAGCAGCCCGCGGGACAGGGGTGGGATCCCAGATACGCAGTATTTT. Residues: CASSPRDRGGIPDTQYF.

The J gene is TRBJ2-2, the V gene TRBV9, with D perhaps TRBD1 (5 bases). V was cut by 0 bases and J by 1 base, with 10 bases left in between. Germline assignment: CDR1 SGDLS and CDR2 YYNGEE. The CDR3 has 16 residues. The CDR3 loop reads CASSVVKGKNTGELFF. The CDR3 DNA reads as TGTGCCAGCAGCGTAGTAAAGGGGAAGAACACCGGGGAGCTGTTTTTT.

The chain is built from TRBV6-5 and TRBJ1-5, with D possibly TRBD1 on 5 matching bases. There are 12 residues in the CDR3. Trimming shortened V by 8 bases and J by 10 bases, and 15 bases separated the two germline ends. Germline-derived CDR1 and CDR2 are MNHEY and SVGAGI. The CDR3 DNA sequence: TGTGCCAGCGGATTGGGACGGCACCCCCAGCATTTT. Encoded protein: CASGLGRHPQHF.

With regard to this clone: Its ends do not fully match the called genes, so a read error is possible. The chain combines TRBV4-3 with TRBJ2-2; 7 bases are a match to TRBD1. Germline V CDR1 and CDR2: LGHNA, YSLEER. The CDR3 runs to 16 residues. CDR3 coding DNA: TGCGCCAGCAGTCAAGCTGACAGGGCTGGCACCGGGGAGCTGTTTTTT. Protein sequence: CASSQADRAGTGELFF.

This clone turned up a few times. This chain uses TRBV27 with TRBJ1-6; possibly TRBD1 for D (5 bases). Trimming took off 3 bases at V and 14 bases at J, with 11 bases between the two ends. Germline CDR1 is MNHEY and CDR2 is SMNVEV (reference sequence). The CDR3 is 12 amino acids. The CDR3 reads CASSFQGGALHF. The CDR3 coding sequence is TGTGCCAGCAGTTTCCAGGGCGGGGCCCTCCACTTT.

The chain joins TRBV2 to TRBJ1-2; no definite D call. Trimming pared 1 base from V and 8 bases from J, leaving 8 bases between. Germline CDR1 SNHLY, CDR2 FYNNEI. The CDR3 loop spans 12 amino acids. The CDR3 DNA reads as TGTGCCAGCAGTGAAGGGTTTGGGGGCTACACCTTC. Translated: CASSEGFGGYTF.

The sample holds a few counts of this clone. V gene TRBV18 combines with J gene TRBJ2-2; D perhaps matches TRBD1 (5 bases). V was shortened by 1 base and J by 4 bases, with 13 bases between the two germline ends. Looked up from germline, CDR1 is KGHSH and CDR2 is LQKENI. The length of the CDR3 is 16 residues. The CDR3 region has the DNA TGTGCCAGCTCACCACTTCCGTGGGGCGGCACCGGGGAGCTGTTTTTT. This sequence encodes CASSPLPWGGTGELFF.

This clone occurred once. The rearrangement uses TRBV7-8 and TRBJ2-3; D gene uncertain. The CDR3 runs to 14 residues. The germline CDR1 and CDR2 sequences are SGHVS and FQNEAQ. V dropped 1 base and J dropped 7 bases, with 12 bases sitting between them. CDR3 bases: TGTGCCAGCAGCTTAGGCCGGACCTCCCATACGCAGTATTTT. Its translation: CASSLGRTSHTQYF.

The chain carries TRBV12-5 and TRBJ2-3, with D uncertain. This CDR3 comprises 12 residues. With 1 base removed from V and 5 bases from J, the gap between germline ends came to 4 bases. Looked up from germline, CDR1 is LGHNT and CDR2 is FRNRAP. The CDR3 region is CASGLGLDTQYF. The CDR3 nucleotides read TGTGCTAGTGGTTTGGGCCTAGATACGCAGTATTTT.

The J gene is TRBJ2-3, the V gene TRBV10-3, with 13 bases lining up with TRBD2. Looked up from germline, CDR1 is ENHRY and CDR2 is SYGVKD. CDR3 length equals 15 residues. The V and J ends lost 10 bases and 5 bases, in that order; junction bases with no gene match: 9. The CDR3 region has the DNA TGTGCCACCAGGACTAGCGGGAGTGATGTAGATACGCAGTATTTT. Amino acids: CATRTSGSDVDTQYF.

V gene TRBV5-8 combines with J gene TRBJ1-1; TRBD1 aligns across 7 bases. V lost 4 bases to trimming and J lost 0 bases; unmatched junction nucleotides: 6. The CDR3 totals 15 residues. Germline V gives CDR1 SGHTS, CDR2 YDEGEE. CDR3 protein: CASSQGQLLNTEAFF. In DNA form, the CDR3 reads TGTGCCAGCAGCCAGGGACAGCTCTTGAACACTGAAGCTTTCTTT.

DNA of the CDR3: TGTGCCAGCAGCTTGGACGGGACAGGTTCTAGGTTCTATGGCTACACCTTC. It is translated as CASSLDGTGSRFYGYTF. The rearrangement joins TRBV5-6 to TRBJ1-2; 8 bases are shared with TRBD1. The CDR3 length is 17 residues. Trimming cost V 0 bases and J 4 bases; bases outside gene matches: 11. Germline V lookup: CDR1 SGHDT, CDR2 YYEEEE.

The CDR3 DNA reads TGTGCCTGGAGTGCGGGGGATGGAAACACCATATATTTT. It codes for CAWSAGDGNTIYF. This chain uses TRBV30 with TRBJ1-3; D is possibly TRBD1 (5 bases). Trimming left V 1 base short and J 3 bases short, with 7 bases between. CDR1 and CDR2 from the germline V gene are GTSNPN and SVGIG (reference sequence). The CDR3 has 13 amino acids.

The CDR3 loop is CASSYSSGPWDTQYF. CDR3 DNA sequence: TGTGCCAGCAGTTACTCTTCGGGACCCTGGGATACGCAGTATTTT. The chain employs TRBV6-5 and TRBJ2-3; D possibly uses TRBD1 or TRBD2 (5 bases each). The CDR3 length is 15 residues. The germline V and J ends were trimmed by 0 bases and 6 bases, with 13 bases remaining between them. The germline V gene has CDR1 MNHEY and CDR2 SVGAGI.

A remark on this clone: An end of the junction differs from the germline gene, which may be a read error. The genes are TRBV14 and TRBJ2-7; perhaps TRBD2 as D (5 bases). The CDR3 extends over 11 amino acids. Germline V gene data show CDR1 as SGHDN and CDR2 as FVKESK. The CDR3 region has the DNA TGTGCCAGCAGCCAAGCACTAAAAGCGGTCTTC. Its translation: CASSQALKAVF. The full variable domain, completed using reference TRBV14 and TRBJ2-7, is EAGVTQFPSHSVIEKGQTVTLRCDPISGHDNLYWYRRVMGKEIKFLLHFVKESKQDESGMPNNRFLAERTGGTYSTLKVQPAELEDSGVYFCASSQALKAVFGPGTRLTVT.